The clone carrying this TCR beta chain was recorded many times. Its antigen is currently unknown. CDR3 length equals 16 residues. Germline CDR1 SGHVS, CDR2 FQNEAQ. The V end lost 5 bases, the J end lost 0 bases, and 13 bases lay between the germline ends. This sample is drawn from a study of CD8 T cells in ankylosing spondylitis. Findings and caveats of the study: Researchers report that disease-linked clones proved CD8+ and relatively rare in peripheral blood. One TCR beta motif, made up of roughly 8 highly homologous variants, appeared characteristic of ankylosing spondylitis blood. Clones tied to disease were said to be significantly enriched in matched ankylosing spondylitis synovial fluid.

Quantitative 5'-RACE with molecular barcodes produced the TCR beta libraries. Each CDR3 protein is one row after TCRdb ran MiXCR on the 5' RACE reads. The sample lists around 890,000 distinct CDR3 sequences; about 12% were seen once. Sequencing input: blood, either unsorted or a sorted T cell fraction (not recorded which). The J gene is TRBJ2-2, the V gene TRBV7-8; D is undetermined. The clonotype originates from a male donor with ankylosing spondylitis. CDR3: CASSAGGRANTGELFF. The CDR3, as DNA: TGTGCCAGCAGCGCCGGCGGCAGAGCGAACACCGGGGAGCTGTTTTTT.